The TCR beta chain under discussion was sequenced for a study of blood T cell repertoires in COVID-19. Method: immunoSEQ multiplex PCR; TCRdb's copy keeps in-frame clones and lacks some. The repertoire holds about 250,000 clones, around 90% seen once, with around 3% in the top ten. This CDR3 contains 14 residues. V lost 0 bases and J lost 8, with 8 bases in between. CDR1 and CDR2 from the germline V gene are LGHDT and YNNKEL (reference sequence). This TCR derives from a young man with active or convalescent COVID-19. The sample taken for sequencing was peripheral blood. V is TRBV3-1 (or the pseudogene TRBV3-2) and J is TRBJ1-6; D gene unclear. The CDR3 region is CASSQEFSDSPLHF. In DNA form, the CDR3 reads TGTGCCAGCAGCCAAGAATTCAGCGATTCACCCCTCCACTTT.